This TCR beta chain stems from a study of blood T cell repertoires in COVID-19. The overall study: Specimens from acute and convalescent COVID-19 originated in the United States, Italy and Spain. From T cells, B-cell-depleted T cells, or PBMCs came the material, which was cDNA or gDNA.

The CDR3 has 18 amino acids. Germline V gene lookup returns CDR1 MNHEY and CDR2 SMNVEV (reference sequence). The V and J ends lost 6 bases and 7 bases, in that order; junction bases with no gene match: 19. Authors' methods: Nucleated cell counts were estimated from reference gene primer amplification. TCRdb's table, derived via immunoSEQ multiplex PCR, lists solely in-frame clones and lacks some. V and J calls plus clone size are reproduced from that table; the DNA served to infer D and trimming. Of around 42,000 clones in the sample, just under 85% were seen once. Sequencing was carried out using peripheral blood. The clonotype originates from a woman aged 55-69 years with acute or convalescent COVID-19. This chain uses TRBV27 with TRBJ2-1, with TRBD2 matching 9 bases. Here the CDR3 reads CASRKWTSERTGFNEQFF. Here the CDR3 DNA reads TGTGCCAGCAGGAAATGGACTAGCGAACGGACAGGATTTAATGAGCAGTTCTTC.